These T cell receptor beta chains were read from a single sample in a study of siplizumab effects on memory and regulatory T cells. Generated by immunoSEQ multiplex PCR, the TCRdb table keeps only in-frame clones and is missing some. The repertoire includes about 120,000 clones, roughly 94% of them detected once, and roughly 1.7% sits in the top ten. Sequenced material: non-Treg CD4+ T cells sorted from blood. These receptors were obtained from a human donor in good health. Each CDR3 is given with its conserved first and last residue. The D gene is left open where the match is weak. Rows give clone size only sometimes, using once, few, many, or a class for an expanded clone.

-,-,TRBV5-8,TRBJ2-5,CASSRTGYQETQYF,TGTGCCAGCAGCCGAACGGGATACCAAGAGACCCAGTACTTC
-,-,TRBV11-2,TRBJ2-7,CASSLPGSNSYEQYF,TGTGCCAGCAGCTTACCTGGCTCGAACTCCTACGAGCAGTACTTC
-,-,TRBV6-6,TRBJ2-7,CASSYSDGGAYEQYF,TGTGCCAGCAGTTACTCAGACGGGGGCGCGTACGAGCAGTACTTC
-,TRBD1,TRBV7-2,TRBJ2-3,CASSLDWDRDTQYF,TGTGCCAGCAGCTTAGATTGGGACAGGGATACGCAGTATTTT
-,-,TRBV19,TRBJ2-4,CASRNDKGPGLNIQYF,TGTGCCAGTAGGAATGACAAAGGGCCGGGATTAAACATTCAGTACTTC
-,-,TRBV4-1,TRBJ2-7,CASSPIASRVRYEQYF,TGCGCCAGCAGCCCTATCGCCTCCCGGGTCCGCTACGAGCAGTACTTC
once,-,TRBV2,TRBJ2-3,CASRLRVPDTQYF,TGTGCCAGCAGACTGCGGGTTCCAGATACGCAGTATTTT
-,-,TRBV19,TRBJ2-2,CASKQELGTGELFF,TGTGCCAGTAAACAGGAGTTAGGGACCGGGGAGCTGTTTTTT
-,-,TRBV9,TRBJ2-3,CASSVAPTNTDTQYF,TGTGCCAGCAGCGTAGCCCCTACCAACACAGATACGCAGTATTTT
-,-,TRBV7-9,TRBJ1-2,CASSFVTSYGYTF,TGTGCCAGCAGCTTCGTTACAAGCTATGGCTACACCTTC
-,TRBD1,TRBV19,TRBJ2-7,CASSPRTGPYEQYF,TGTGCCAGTAGTCCGCGGACAGGGCCCTACGAGCAGTACTTC
-,-,TRBV6-1,TRBJ1-2,CASSVLREGGYGYTF,TGTGCCAGCAGTGTCCTAAGGGAGGGGGGGTATGGCTACACCTTC
-,TRBD1,TRBV5-1,TRBJ2-1,CASSFLGLGTGHEQFF,TGCGCCAGCAGCTTTTTGGGTTTGGGGACAGGGCATGAGCAGTTCTTC
-,-,TRBV6-1,TRBJ2-7,CASSRHRDTNEQYF,TGTGCCAGCAGCCGCCATAGGGACACAAACGAGCAGTACTTC
-,-,TRBV6-5,TRBJ2-7,CASSEQGFEQYF,TGTGCCAGCAGTGAGCAGGGCTTTGAGCAGTACTTC
-,-,TRBV7-8,TRBJ2-5,CASSPEGTVPGMKTQYF,TGTGCCAGCAGCCCCGAAGGGACGGTACCCGGGATGAAGACCCAGTACTTC
-,-,TRBV7-2,TRBJ1-1,CASSLAAGRGMGNTEAFF,TGTGCCAGCAGCTTAGCGGCTGGCAGGGGAATGGGGAACACTGAAGCTTTCTTT
-,TRBD1,TRBV7-9,TRBJ1-4,CASSPQGASNEKLFF,TGTGCCAGCAGCCCGCAGGGGGCCAGTAATGAAAAACTGTTTTTT
-,-,TRBV11-2,TRBJ1-6,CASSLVVGRSNSPLHF,TGTGCCAGCAGCTTAGTGGTCGGGCGAAGTAATTCACCCCTCCACTTT
-,-,TRBV5-1,TRBJ2-3,CASSPGTAKSTDTQYF,TGCGCCAGCAGCCCAGGGACGGCGAAAAGCACAGATACGCAGTATTTT
-,-,TRBV6-5,TRBJ1-2,CASSGAPSYGYTF,TGTGCCAGCAGCGGGGCCCCTAGCTATGGCTACACCTTC
-,TRBD1,TRBV27,TRBJ1-4,CASSWDSANEKLFF,TGTGCCAGCAGTTGGGACAGTGCAAATGAAAAACTGTTTTTT
-,-,TRBV19,TRBJ1-2,CASSRGHEGNYGYTF,TGTGCCAGTAGTAGGGGACACGAAGGAAACTATGGCTACACCTTC
-,-,TRBV7-8,TRBJ2-3,CASSLDISAASTDTQYF,TGTGCCAGCAGCTTAGACATTTCCGCAGCTAGCACAGATACGCAGTATTTT
-,-,TRBV6-6,TRBJ1-2,CASSYSSGTNYGYTF,TGTGCCAGCAGTTACTCGAGTGGCACCAACTATGGCTACACCTTC
-,TRBD2,TRBV27,TRBJ2-2,CASSLLGISGGITGELFF,TGTGCCAGCAGTTTATTGGGGATTAGCGGGGGGATCACCGGGGAGCTGTTTTTT
-,-,TRBV19,TRBJ2-7,CASSPDQQTYEQYF,TGTGCCAGTAGTCCCGACCAACAGACCTACGAGCAGTACTTC
-,-,TRBV5-8,TRBJ1-2,CASSLLGYGYTF,TGTGCCAGCAGCTTGTTGGGCTATGGCTACACCTTC
-,TRBD2,TRBV7-9,TRBJ2-1,CASRLALAGDEQFF,TGTGCCAGCAGGTTGGCACTAGCGGGTGATGAGCAGTTCTTC
-,TRBD2,TRBV6-4,TRBJ2-1,CASSDSSLAGVTYNEQFF,TGTGCCAGCAGTGACTCGTCCCTAGCGGGGGTAACCTACAATGAGCAGTTCTTC
-,TRBD1,TRBV7-9,TRBJ1-2,CASSLGTGDYGYTF,TGTGCCAGCAGTTTAGGGACAGGGGACTATGGCTACACCTTC
-,TRBD1,TRBV28,TRBJ1-2,CASSDRGPGYTF,TGTGCCAGCAGTGACAGGGGGCCTGGCTACACCTTC
-,TRBD2,TRBV19,TRBJ2-2,CASSMGLAGLTGELFF,TGTGCCAGTAGTATGGGATTAGCGGGGCTCACCGGGGAGCTGTTTTTT
few,-,TRBV5-6,TRBJ1-2,CASSHKGGYTF,TGTGCCAGCAGCCACAAAGGGGGCTACACCTTC
-,TRBD1,TRBV28,TRBJ2-2,CASSLSGQGAGTGELFF,TGTGCCAGCAGCTTGTCTGGGCAGGGGGCGGGAACCGGGGAGCTGTTTTTT
-,-,TRBV28,TRBJ1-4,CASSLGGRQEKLFF,TGTGCCAGCAGTTTGGGGGGGAGACAGGAAAAACTGTTTTTT
-,-,TRBV2,TRBJ2-2,CASRGSGELFF,TGTGCCAGCAGAGGTTCCGGGGAGCTGTTTTTT
-,TRBD2,TRBV7-3,TRBJ2-1,CASSLTGASGRNEQFF,TGTGCCAGCAGCTTAACCGGGGCTAGCGGGAGGAATGAGCAGTTCTTC
-,-,TRBV11-2,TRBJ2-1,CASSPANNEQFF,TGTGCCAGCAGCCCGGCCAACAATGAGCAGTTCTTC
-,-,TRBV27,TRBJ1-6,CASSQSWQGGSYNSPLHF,TGTGCCAGCAGTCAAAGTTGGCAGGGTGGTTCCTATAATTCACCCCTCCACTTT
-,TRBD1,TRBV2,TRBJ2-7,CASRPTGISYEQYF,TGTGCCAGCCGACCGACAGGGATCTCCTACGAGCAGTACTTC
once,-,TRBV11-3,TRBJ2-2,CASSLGLWGDTGELFF,TGTGCCAGCAGCCTAGGCCTTTGGGGGGACACCGGGGAGCTGTTTTTT
-,-,TRBV5-1,TRBJ2-5,CASSYGQTYQETQYF,TGCGCCAGCAGCTACGGACAGACTTACCAAGAGACCCAGTACTTC
-,-,TRBV7-8,TRBJ2-7,CASSRGQGVYEQYF,TGTGCCAGCAGCCGAGGACAAGGGGTCTACGAGCAGTACTTC
-,-,TRBV5-1,TRBJ2-5,CASSDRRPQETQYF,TGCGCCAGCAGCGACCGGCGCCCCCAAGAGACCCAGTACTTC
-,-,TRBV19,TRBJ2-7,CASSKAYTDYEQYF,TGTGCCAGTAGTAAGGCCTACACAGACTACGAGCAGTACTTC
-,-,TRBV5-5,TRBJ2-6,CASIPGVGGANVLTF,TGTGCCAGCATCCCTGGGGTTGGTGGGGCCAACGTCCTGACTTTC
-,-,TRBV5-1,TRBJ1-1,CASSLEAALSGEAFF,TGCGCCAGCAGCTTGGAGGCAGCCTTATCCGGTGAAGCTTTCTTT
-,-,TRBV10-2,TRBJ1-1,CASRPGLLRVNTEAFF,TGCGCCAGCAGACCGGGCCTTTTAAGGGTGAACACTGAAGCTTTCTTT
-,-,TRBV5-8,TRBJ1-1,CASSPNGYEAFF,TGTGCCAGCAGCCCGAATGGATATGAAGCTTTCTTT
-,-,TRBV19,TRBJ1-1,CASTMGLFYTEAFF,TGTGCCAGTACTATGGGTCTGTTTTACACTGAAGCTTTCTTT
-,-,TRBV7-9,TRBJ2-2,CASSRTVTGELFF,TGTGCCAGCAGCAGGACAGTCACCGGGGAGCTGTTTTTT
-,TRBD2,TRBV9,TRBJ2-7,CASSPGRVKEQYF,TGTGCCAGCAGCCCGGGGAGGGTGAAGGAGCAGTACTTC
once,TRBD2,TRBV5-4,TRBJ2-7,CASSLDSGGAGEQYF,TGTGCCAGCAGCTTGGATAGCGGGGGGGCCGGCGAGCAGTACTTC
few,-,TRBV5-6,TRBJ1-6,CASSGEGNSPLHF,TGTGCCAGCAGCGGGGAGGGGAATTCACCCCTCCACTTT
-,TRBD1,TRBV5-1,TRBJ1-6,CASSLSGEGASPLHF,TGCGCCAGCAGCTTGTCGGGGGAGGGGGCTTCACCCCTCCACTTT